This TCR beta chain was sequenced for a study of cytotoxic CD8 clonotypes in ibrutinib-treated CLL. General observations from the study: Public clonotypes were seen rarely and were contracted or stable on treatment.

TCR beta libraries used about 2.2 micrograms of genomic DNA from cryopreserved PBMCs. In the case of this clone: Its antigen is as yet unknown.

Some clones are missing from TCRdb's copy, which holds only in-frame ones; the method was immunoSEQ multiplex PCR. This table holds 150,000 or so clones, roughly 80% found once. Trimming removed 0 bases at V and 8 bases at J, with 13 bases between. CDR3 length equals 14 residues. CDR1 and CDR2 (germline): KGHSH, LQKENI. The rearrangement uses TRBV18 and TRBJ1-2; D call uncertain. The receptor comes from a human donor with chronic lymphocytic leukemia. The material sequenced was PBMCs, taken after 12 months of ibrutinib treatment. The CDR3 DNA sequence: TGTGCCAGCTCACCACCGCCGACTACACGGGGCTACACCTTC. Protein: CASSPPPTTRGYTF.